This TCR beta chain was captured in a study of Ad26.COV2.S vaccination and SARS-CoV-2 variants. Study summary: Among those in the COV1001 Ad26.COV2.S trial arm was the donor. The vaccine Ad26.COV2.S was put into the muscle once, or twice with 56 days between.

The sample's treatment: roughly 18 received Ad26.COV2.S at low or high dose, single or two shots; about 5 received placebo; per-sample allocation not given. All samples were drawn on day 63, counting from the first vaccine or placebo injection. This clone has a single count. What it binds is unknown. The germline V gene has CDR1 MNHEY and CDR2 SVGAGI. This CDR3 has 15 residues. The germline V and J ends were trimmed by 0 bases and 4 bases, with 11 bases remaining between them. Profiled with immunoSEQ multiplex PCR; TCRdb holds only in-frame clones, not every one. The sample has under 300,000 clones, around 90% seen once. Study-level points and caveats: Similar non-spike TCR breadth was observed in recipients of vaccine and of placebo. Vaccinees reportedly had broad spike-specific CD8+ and CD4+ T cell responses.

This sequence originates from a person aged 18 to 65 who received the Ad26.COV2.S COVID-19 vaccine or a placebo. The specimen was peripheral blood, collected in a trial of Ad26.COV2.S vaccine versus placebo. The V gene is TRBV6-5, the J gene TRBJ2-3, with D possibly being TRBD2 (6 bases). The CDR3 DNA follows: TGTGCCAGCAGTTACTCGCGGCTAGCGTCAGATACGCAGTATTTT. It codes for CASSYSRLASDTQYF.